This is a list of T cell receptor beta chains from one sample in a study of CD8 T cells in ankylosing spondylitis. Using its own MiXCR run on the 5' RACE reads, TCRdb lists one record per CDR3 protein. The sample holds fewer than 550,000 distinct CDR3 sequences, approximately 5% seen once. The sample comprised blood, either unsorted or a sorted T cell fraction (not recorded which). Receptors originate from a male donor with ankylosing spondylitis. The CDR3 runs from the conserved cysteine through the conserved F or W. A D gene is named only where the DNA matches it firmly. Not all rows give a size; the values are once, few, many and, for expanded clones, a class.

>NA|TRBV12-3/TRBV12-4|many|TRBJ1-1
TGTGCCAGCACTCCAACAGGGATATCGAACACTGAAGCTTTCTTT
CASTPTGISNTEAFF
>NA|TRBV29-1|many|TRBJ1-2
TGCAGCGTTGGGGCAGGGCAGGGGTATGGCTACACCTTC
CSVGAGQGYGYTF
>NA|TRBV20-1|many|TRBJ1-4
TGCAGTGCCAAAGACATTAATGAAAAACTGTTTTTT
CSAKDINEKLFF
>NA|TRBV7-2|few|TRBJ1-1
TGTGCCAGCAGCTTAGTACTTACACAGGGTGTGAACACTGAAGCTTTCTTT
CASSLVLTQGVNTEAFF
>NA|TRBV29-1|many|TRBJ2-4
TGCAGCGTTTCGCTGGGGGGCTTAGCCAAAAACATTCAGTACTTC
CSVSLGGLAKNIQYF
>TRBD1|TRBV10-3|many|TRBJ2-7
TGTGCCATCAGTGGGACAGGGGTCTACGAGCAGTACTTC
CAISGTGVYEQYF
>NA|TRBV20-1|many|TRBJ2-7
TGCAGTGCTAGAGGGCAGCCGTCCTACGAGCAGTACTTC
CSARGQPSYEQYF
>NA|TRBV6-5|NA|TRBJ2-1
TGTGCCAGCAGTTCCGGACTGAAATTCACCTACGATGAGCAGTTCTTC
CASSSGLKFTYDEQFF
>NA|TRBV6-5|few|TRBJ2-6
TGTGCCAGCAGTTACTCGAAAGGGTCTGGGGCCAACGTCCTGACTTTC
CASSYSKGSGANVLTF
>TRBD1|TRBV6-1|few|TRBJ2-7
TGTGCCAGCAGTGAAGGACAGGGCTCCTCCTACGAGCAGTACTTC
CASSEGQGSSYEQYF
>NA|TRBV5-1|many|TRBJ2-3
TGCGCCAGCAGAGGGGCTACGACAGATACGCAGTATTTT
CASRGATTDTQYF
>NA|TRBV20-1|few|TRBJ1-1
TGCAGTGCTAGGAATTCGCTGAACACTGAAGCTTTCTTT
CSARNSLNTEAFF
>TRBD2|TRBV20-1|few|TRBJ2-1
TGCAGTGCTCTCGAACGGGGGGGGGCTATGAATGAGCAGTTCTTC
CSALERGGAMNEQFF
>NA|TRBV9|NA|TRBJ2-7
TGTGCCAGCAGCGCGGGGGACTCCTACGAGCAGTACTTC
CASSAGDSYEQYF
>TRBD1|TRBV20-1|many|TRBJ1-6
TGCAGTGCAAAAGCGGGGACAGGGACTTCACCCCTCCACTTT
CSAKAGTGTSPLHF
>NA|TRBV7-9|few|TRBJ2-1
TGTGCCAGCAGCTATGAGGTACGTGGGGACAATGAGCAGTTCTTC
CASSYEVRGDNEQFF
>NA|TRBV7-2|many|TRBJ2-6
TGTGCCAGCAGCTATAACCCTGGGGCCAACGTCCTGACTTTC
CASSYNPGANVLTF
>TRBD2|TRBV20-1|once|TRBJ2-7
TGCAGTGCTCACTCAGGGGCGGGAGGCTTGGCCTACGAGCAGTACTTC
CSAHSGAGGLAYEQYF
>NA|TRBV10-3|many|TRBJ1-1
TGTGCCATCAGTGAGGACAGGCCGGGTGAAGCTTTCTTT
CAISEDRPGEAFF
>TRBD1|TRBV4-1|many|TRBJ2-5
TGCGCCAGCAGCCAAGATCGTTCGACAGGGCAAAAAGAGACCCAGTACTTC
CASSQDRSTGQKETQYF
>TRBD1|TRBV11-2|many|TRBJ1-2
TGTGCCAGCAGACCAATAGACAGGGAGCATGGCTACACCTTC
CASRPIDREHGYTF
>NA|TRBV7-9|many|TRBJ2-3
TGTGCCAGCAGCCAACCGGGACGCCTCGGAGGAAATACGCAGTATTTT
CASSQPGRLGGNTQYF